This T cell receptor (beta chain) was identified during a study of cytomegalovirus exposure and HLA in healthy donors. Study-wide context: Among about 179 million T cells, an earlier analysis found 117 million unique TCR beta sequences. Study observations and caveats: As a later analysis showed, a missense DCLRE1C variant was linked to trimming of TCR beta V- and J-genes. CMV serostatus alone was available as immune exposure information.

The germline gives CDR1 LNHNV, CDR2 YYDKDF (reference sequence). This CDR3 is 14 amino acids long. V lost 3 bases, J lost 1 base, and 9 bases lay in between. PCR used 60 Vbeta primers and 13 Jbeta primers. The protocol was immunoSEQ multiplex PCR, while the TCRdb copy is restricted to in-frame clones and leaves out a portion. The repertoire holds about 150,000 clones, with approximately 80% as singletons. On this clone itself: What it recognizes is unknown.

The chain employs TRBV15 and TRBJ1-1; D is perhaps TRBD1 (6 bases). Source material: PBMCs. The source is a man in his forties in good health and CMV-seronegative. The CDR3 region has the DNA TGTGCCACCAGCAGCCGGGGGGCGAACACTGAAGCTTTCTTT. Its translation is CATSSRGANTEAFF. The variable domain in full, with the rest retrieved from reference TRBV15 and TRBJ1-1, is DAMVIQNPRYQVTQFGKPVTLSCSQTLNHNVMYWYQQKSSQAPKLLFHYYDKDFNNEADTPDNFQSRRPNTSFCFLDIRSPGLGDTAMYLCATSSRGANTEAFFGQGTRLTVV.